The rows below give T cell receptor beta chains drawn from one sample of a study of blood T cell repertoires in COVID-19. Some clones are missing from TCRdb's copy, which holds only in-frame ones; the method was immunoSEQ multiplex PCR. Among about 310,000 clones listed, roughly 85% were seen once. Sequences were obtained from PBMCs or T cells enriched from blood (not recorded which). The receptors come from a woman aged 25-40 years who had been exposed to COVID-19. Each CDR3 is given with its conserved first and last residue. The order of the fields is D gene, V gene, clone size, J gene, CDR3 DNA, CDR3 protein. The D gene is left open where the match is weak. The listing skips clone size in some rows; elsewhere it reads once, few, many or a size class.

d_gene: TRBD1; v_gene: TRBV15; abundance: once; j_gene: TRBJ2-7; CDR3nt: TGTGCCACCAGCTTATGGACAGGGAAAGAGCAGTACTTC; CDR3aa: CATSLWTGKEQYF
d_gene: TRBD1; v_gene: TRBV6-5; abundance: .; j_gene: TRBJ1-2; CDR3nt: TGTGCCAGCAGTTACTCGACCACAGGGGGCGCAGGTGGCTACACCTTC; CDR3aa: CASSYSTTGGAGGYTF
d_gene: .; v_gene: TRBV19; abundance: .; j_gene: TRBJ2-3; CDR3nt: TGTGCCAGCGCCGGGACAAGGCGTAGAGATACGCAGTATTTT; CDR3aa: CASAGTRRRDTQYF
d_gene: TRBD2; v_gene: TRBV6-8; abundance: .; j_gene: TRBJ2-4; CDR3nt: TGTGCCAGCAGAAAAGATGGACTAGCGGAGAACATTCAGTACTTC; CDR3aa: CASRKDGLAENIQYF
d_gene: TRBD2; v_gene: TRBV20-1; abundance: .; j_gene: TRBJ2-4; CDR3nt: TGCAGTGCTAGTTTAACCGGGACTAGCGGGGGGGCCAAAAACATTCAGTACTTC; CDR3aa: CSASLTGTSGGAKNIQYF
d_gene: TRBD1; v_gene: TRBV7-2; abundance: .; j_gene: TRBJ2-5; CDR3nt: TGTGCCAGCAGCTCGCCCGGGGACAGGGAGGAAGAGACCCAGTACTTC; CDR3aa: CASSSPGDREEETQYF
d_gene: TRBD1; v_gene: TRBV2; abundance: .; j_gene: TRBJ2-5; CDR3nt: TGTGCCAGCGGAGACAGGGGTCGAGAGACCCAGTACTTC; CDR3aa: CASGDRGRETQYF
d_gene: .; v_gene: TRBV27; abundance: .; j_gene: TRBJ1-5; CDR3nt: TGTGCCAGCAGTTTAAGTTTTCGGGGGGGAGTAAGCAATCAGCCCCAGCATTTT; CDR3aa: CASSLSFRGGVSNQPQHF
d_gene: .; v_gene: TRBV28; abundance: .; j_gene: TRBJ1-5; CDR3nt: TGTGCCAGCAGTTTTACCCAGAGGGCCCAGCATTTT; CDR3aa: CASSFTQRAQHF
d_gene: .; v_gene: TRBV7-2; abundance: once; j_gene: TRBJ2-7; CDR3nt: TGTGCCAGCGGACCCCCGCCGGGATGGGAGCAGTACTTC; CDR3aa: CASGPPPGWEQYF
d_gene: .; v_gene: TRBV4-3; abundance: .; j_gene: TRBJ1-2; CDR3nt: TGCGCCAGCAGCCAAGAACGAGGGGGCTATGGCTACACCTTC; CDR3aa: CASSQERGGYGYTF
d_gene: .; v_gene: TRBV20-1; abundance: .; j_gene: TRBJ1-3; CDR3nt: TGCAGTGCTAGTAGAGACTCTGGAAACACCATATATTTT; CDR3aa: CSASRDSGNTIYF
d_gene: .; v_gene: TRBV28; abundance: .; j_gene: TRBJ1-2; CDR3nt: TGTGCCAGCAGTTTATCGGGGGGTTCCGATTTAGATGGCTACACCTTC; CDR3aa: CASSLSGGSDLDGYTF
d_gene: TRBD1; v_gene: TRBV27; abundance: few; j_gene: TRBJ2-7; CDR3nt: TGTGCCAGCAGTTCTACAGGGGGTTATCCCTACGAGCAGTACTTC; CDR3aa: CASSSTGGYPYEQYF
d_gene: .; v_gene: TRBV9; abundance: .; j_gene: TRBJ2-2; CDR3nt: TGTGCCAGCAGCGTAGCTCCTAAGGGAGGGGGCGGGGAGCTGTTTTTT; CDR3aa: CASSVAPKGGGGELFF
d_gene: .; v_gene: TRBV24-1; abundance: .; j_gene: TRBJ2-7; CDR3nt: TGTGCCACCAGTGAATCAGGGTCTCGCTACGAGCAGTACTTC; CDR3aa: CATSESGSRYEQYF
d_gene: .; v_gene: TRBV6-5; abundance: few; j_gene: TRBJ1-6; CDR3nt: TGTGCCAGCAGATTCGGAACACAGAATAATTCACCCCTCCACTTT; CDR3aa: CASRFGTQNNSPLHF
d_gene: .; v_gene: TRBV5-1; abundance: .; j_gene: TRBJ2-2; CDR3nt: TGCGCCAGCAGCTTGCAACAGGGTCAAACCGGGGAGCTGTTTTTT; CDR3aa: CASSLQQGQTGELFF
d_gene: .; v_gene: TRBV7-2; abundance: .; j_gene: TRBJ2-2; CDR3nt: TGTGCCAGCAGCTTAGAGTTACGGGGGGAGCTGTTTTTT; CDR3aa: CASSLELRGELFF
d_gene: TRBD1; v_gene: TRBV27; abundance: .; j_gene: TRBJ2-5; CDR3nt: TGTGCCAGCAGTTTACGACAGGGGGCTGACTTCGCAAGGGAGACCCAGTACTTC; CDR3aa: CASSLRQGADFARETQYF
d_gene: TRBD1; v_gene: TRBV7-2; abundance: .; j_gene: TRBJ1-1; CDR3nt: TGTGCCAGCAGCTTTGGACAGGGGGCTGAAGCTTTCTTT; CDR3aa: CASSFGQGAEAFF
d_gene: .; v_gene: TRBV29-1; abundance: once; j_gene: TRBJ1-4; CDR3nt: TGCAGCGTCCTGGACTGGCGAGATAATGAAAAACTGTTTTTT; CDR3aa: CSVLDWRDNEKLFF
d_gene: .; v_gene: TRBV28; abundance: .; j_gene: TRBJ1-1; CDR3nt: TGTGCCAGCAGTTTGGGGGGACTGAACACTGAAGCTTTCTTT; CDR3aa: CASSLGGLNTEAFF
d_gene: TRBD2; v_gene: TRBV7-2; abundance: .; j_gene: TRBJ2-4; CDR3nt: TGTGCCAGCAGCTTAGCGGGGGGGTTAGCCAAAAACATTCAGTACTTC; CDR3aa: CASSLAGGLAKNIQYF
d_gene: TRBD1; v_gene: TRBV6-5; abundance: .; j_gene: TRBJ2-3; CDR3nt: TGTGCCAGCAGGTCGGGACAGGGCTTCACAGATACGCAGTATTTT; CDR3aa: CASRSGQGFTDTQYF
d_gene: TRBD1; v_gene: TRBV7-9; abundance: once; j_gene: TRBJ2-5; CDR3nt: TGTGCCAGCAGCCCCGGGACAGTGTTACAAGAGACCCAGTACTTC; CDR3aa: CASSPGTVLQETQYF
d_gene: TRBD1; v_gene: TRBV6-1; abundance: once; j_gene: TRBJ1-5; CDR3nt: TGTGCCAGCAGTGAAGTACAGGGGGGCAATCAGCCCCAGCATTTT; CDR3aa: CASSEVQGGNQPQHF
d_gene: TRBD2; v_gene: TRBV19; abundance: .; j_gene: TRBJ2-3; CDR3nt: TGTGCCAGTAGCCCGGGACTAGCGGGGGCCGCCACAGATACGCAGTATTTT; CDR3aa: CASSPGLAGAATDTQYF
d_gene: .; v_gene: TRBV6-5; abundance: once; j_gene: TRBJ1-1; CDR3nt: TGTGCCAGCAGTTACGACAGGTCATTAGCTTTCTTT; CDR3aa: CASSYDRSLAFF
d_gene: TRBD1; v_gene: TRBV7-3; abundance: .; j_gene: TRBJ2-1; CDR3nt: TGTGCCAGCAGCTCATCCGGGACAGGGGTATACAATGAGCAGTTCTTC; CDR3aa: CASSSSGTGVYNEQFF
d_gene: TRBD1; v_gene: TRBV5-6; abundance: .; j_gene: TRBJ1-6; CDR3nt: TGTGCCAGCAGCACCTTCCCCCCGGACAGGTCGAATTCACCCCTCCACTTT; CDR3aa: CASSTFPPDRSNSPLHF
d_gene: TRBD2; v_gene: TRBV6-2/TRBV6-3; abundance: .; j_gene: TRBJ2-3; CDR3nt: TGTGCCAGCAGTTACTCGGGCGGGGGGGCGAATACGCAGTATTTT; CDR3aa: CASSYSGGGANTQYF
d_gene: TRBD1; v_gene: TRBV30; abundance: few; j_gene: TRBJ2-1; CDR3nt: TGTGCCTGGAGTAACACAGGGGGAGGGCAGTTCTTC; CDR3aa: CAWSNTGGGQFF
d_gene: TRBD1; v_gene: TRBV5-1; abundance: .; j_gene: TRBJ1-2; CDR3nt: TGCGCCAGCAGGAACCTCCCGAGACAGGGGATCTATGGCTACACCTTC; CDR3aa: CASRNLPRQGIYGYTF
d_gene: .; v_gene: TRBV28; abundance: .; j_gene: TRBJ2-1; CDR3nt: TGTGCCAGCAGTCCCCTAGTCAGCGGCGGGGGCCCCCAAGGTGAGCAGTTCTTC; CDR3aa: CASSPLVSGGGPQGEQFF
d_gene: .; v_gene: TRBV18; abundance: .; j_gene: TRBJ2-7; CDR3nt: TGTGCCAGCTTCACCGGGACACCCATGTCGGAGCAGTACTTC; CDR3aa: CASFTGTPMSEQYF
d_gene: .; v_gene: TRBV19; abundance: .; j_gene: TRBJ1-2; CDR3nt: TGTGCCAGTCCATCAGTGGCGGCCCACTATGGCTACACCTTC; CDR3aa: CASPSVAAHYGYTF
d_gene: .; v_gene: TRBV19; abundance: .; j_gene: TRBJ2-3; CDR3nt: TGTGCCAGTAGGGACTCGAGCGGTGCAGATACGCAGTATTTT; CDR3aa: CASRDSSGADTQYF
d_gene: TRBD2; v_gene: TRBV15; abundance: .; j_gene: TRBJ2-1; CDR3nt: TGTGCCACCAGCAGAGATCTTTCCAGCGGGAGGGCCGGCTATCGAAATGAGCAGTTCTTC; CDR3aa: CATSRDLSSGRAGYRNEQFF
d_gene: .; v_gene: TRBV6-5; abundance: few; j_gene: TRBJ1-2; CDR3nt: TGTGCCAGCAGTTACGTAGGGGAAACTAACTATGGCTACACCTTC; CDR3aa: CASSYVGETNYGYTF